The TCR beta chain under discussion was sequenced for a study of ipilimumab plus nivolumab after autologous stem cell transplantation. Study details: Median doses per patient: a few ipilimumab, under 10 nivolumab.

Study-wide results and limits: Per the authors, repertoire, Treg and microbiota data justify further study.

TCRdb's copy holds only in-frame clones and misses some; the assay was immunoSEQ multiplex PCR. The top ten clones hold 5.2% of a sample with roughly 25,000 clones, about 82% of them seen once. As regards this clone: Its target is not known. The same CDR3 arises from other DNA sequences in this sample as well.

With 8 bases removed from V and 0 bases from J, the gap between germline ends came to 10 bases. The CDR3 sequence is 14 residues long. Germline V CDR1 and CDR2: SNHLY, FYNNEI. The clonotype was recovered from a male donor with diffuse large B-cell lymphoma. Sequenced here: PBMCs, sampled in a trial of ipilimumab plus nivolumab as post-transplant consolidation. V usage is TRBV2 and J usage is TRBJ2-2; unclear D gene. The CDR3 reads CASSYVSNTGELFF. The CDR3 coding sequence is TGTGCCAGCTCGTATGTGTCGAACACCGGGGAGCTGTTTTTT.